This TCR beta chain originates from a study of breast tumors, draining lymph nodes, adjacent tissues (dated by TCRdb to 2015 to 2016). Background for the entire study: Breast cancer patients provided tumor, adjacent nontumor tissue and axillary lymph nodes, and the study compared the TCR beta repertoires across these three sources. The study was designed to assess the relationships and possible T-cell exchange between tumor, surrounding tissue and draining lymph node repertoires in human breast cancer.

In this sample, this clonotype turned up many times. Its antigen specificity is not known. No base quality information exists; no much larger clone differs at one position. Lymph node samples were obtained from the axillary draining lymph nodes of breast cancer patients. Trimming takes 3 bases off V and 3 bases off J; junction bases not matched to a gene: 18. The CDR3 sequence holds 18 residues, the cysteine and phenylalanine included. Only CDR3 DNA remains: 54 bases, in frame from the first base. The CDR1 and CDR2 encoded by the germline V gene (reference sequence) are DFQATT and SNEGSKA. The investigation overall reported the following: Tumor T-cell repertoires showed less diversity than lymph node repertoires and more diversity than nontumor tissue repertoires, and tumor T-cell repertoires showed preferential V and J gene usage. The conclusion that tumor T cells originate in lymph nodes was framed as consistent with a hypothesis rather than directly demonstrated. The data were judged consistent with most tumor T cells deriving from the lymph node and then expanding within tumor tissue. Tumor and nontumor tissue repertoires were found to be significantly more similar in luminal-like than in basal-like breast cancer.

Instrument used: Illumina HiSeq 2000. Multiplex PCR amplification was used to build the TCR beta chain libraries. High-throughput sequencing was used to analyze the amplified TCR beta chain products. Using fastp at Q25 and MiXCR, TCRdb reprocessed the public reads and kept productive beta chains. When rows share a CDR3 protein, they turn into one entry using the most common DNA and genes. The sample contains about 230,000 distinct CDR3 sequences, 32% of them found a single time. The top ten hold approximately 1.4% of the sample. This chain joins TRBV20-1 to TRBJ2-7, with 9 bases aligning to TRBD1. What was sequenced was axillary lymph node tissue. The TCR comes from a female donor with breast cancer. Some clones in this sample may be carry-over from other donors' samples. The CDR3 corresponds to CSASDRRTGAANLYEQYF. The bases read TGCAGTGCTAGTGACCGAAGGACAGGGGCCGCAAACCTCTACGAGCAGTACTTC.